The clone carrying this T cell receptor (beta chain) was detected once. CDR1 MDHEN and CDR2 SYDVKM come from the germline V gene. CDR3 size: 14 residues. Trimming shortened V by 6 bases and J by 0 bases, and 11 bases separated the two germline ends. The sample is drawn from a study of blood T cell repertoires in COVID-19. At the level of the study: The samples span acute and convalescent COVID-19 from the United States, Italy and Spain. Sample material is recorded as cDNA or gDNA derived from T cells, B-cell-depleted T cells, or PBMCs.

As originally analysed: Nucleated cell counts were estimated from reference gene primer amplification. TCRdb keeps only in-frame clones here, not all; method: immunoSEQ multiplex PCR. For V, J and clone size, that table is used; D and trimming come from the DNA. The sample holds about 53,000 clones, roughly four fifths seen once. This receptor was identified in a woman in her sixties with acute or convalescent COVID-19. The chain links TRBV28 to TRBJ1-1, with D possibly being TRBD1 (6 bases). Sequencing used peripheral blood. CDR3 sequence (DNA): TGTGCCAGCAGCGTGGGACACCTGAACACTGAAGCTTTCTTT. Amino acids: CASSVGHLNTEAFF.